This TCR beta chain was recovered during a study of blood T cell repertoires in COVID-19. The overall study: Some COVID-19 samples were acute and others convalescent; all came from the United States, Italy and Spain. PBMCs, B-cell-depleted T cells, or T cells were the source of the cDNA or gDNA that made up the material.

The authors' processing: Amplification of reference gene primers was used by the study to estimate nucleated cell counts. Sequenced by immunoSEQ multiplex PCR; TCRdb stores in-frame clones only, minus some. That table furnishes V, J and clone size, whereas the DNA furnished D and trimming. The table includes 100,000 to 150,000 clones, roughly 84% detected once. The sample taken for sequencing was peripheral blood. The receptor's source is a man aged 60 to 69 with acute or convalescent COVID-19.

The DNA of the CDR3 is TGTGCCAGCAGCAAAGTAGGGGGTGCTGCCGGGGAGCTGTTTTTT. Encoded protein: CASSKVGGAAGELFF. The chain recombines TRBV21-1 with TRBJ2-2; TRBD1, the table's D call, was not compared with the DNA. TRBV21-1 is reported as a pseudogene. The CDR3 is 15 amino acids.